A single sample is the source of the 14 T cell receptor beta chains below, sequenced in a study of technical replicates of blood from several donors. Sequenced by immunoSEQ multiplex PCR; TCRdb stores in-frame clones only, minus some. Among around 68,000 clones listed, 91% were seen once. Material: T cells isolated from PBMCs. These receptors all come from a human donor in good health. Some clones in this sample may be carry-over from other donors' samples.

V and J are TRBV5-1 and TRBJ2-3, with D hard to call. V lost 0 bases and J lost 2, with 7 bases in between. The CDR3 has 14 amino acids. Germline assignment: CDR1 SGHRS and CDR2 YFSETQ. The CDR3 here is CASSLEANTDTQYF. The CDR3 DNA reads as TGCGCCAGCAGCTTGGAAGCAAACACAGATACGCAGTATTTT.

This clone came up once. The chain uses TRBV5-4 and TRBJ2-7; D is uncertain. Trimming took 2 bases from V and 3 from J, leaving 12 bases between them. In germline, CDR1 is SGHNT, CDR2 YYREEE (reference sequence). The CDR3 runs to 14 residues. CDR3 protein: CASSLDTQDYEQYF. In DNA form, the CDR3 reads TGTGCCAGCAGCTTAGACACCCAGGACTACGAGCAGTACTTC.

The chain joins TRBV6-5 to TRBJ1-1; unclear D gene. V lost 5 bases and J 6 bases, leaving 19 bases between the germline ends. CDR3 length: 15 amino acids. Per germline, CDR1 MNHEY and CDR2 SVGAGI. CDR3 region: CASSLLSSGNPEAFF. The DNA for the CDR3 is TGTGCCAGCAGTCTACTTTCATCGGGGAATCCTGAAGCTTTCTTT.

The rearrangement links TRBV11-3 to TRBJ1-3; D gene uncertain. Germline CDR1 SGHNT, CDR2 YENEEA. This CDR3 region has 17 residues. V dropped 5 bases and J dropped 1 base, with 18 bases sitting between them. The CDR3 nucleotides read TGTGCCAGCAGCGCCAGAGCCGGGGTGAGGTCTGGAAACACCATATATTTT. Translating gives CASSARAGVRSGNTIYF.

The chain uses TRBV28 and TRBJ1-2; tentatively, D is TRBD1 (6 bases). The CDR3 sequence is 14 residues long. Germline V gene lookup returns CDR1 MDHEN and CDR2 SYDVKM. The V end was cut by 5 bases, the J end by 4 bases, with 14 bases between. The CDR3 loop reads CASSRTQGFYGYTF. In DNA, the CDR3 is TGTGCCAGCAGTCGAACGCAGGGGTTCTATGGCTACACCTTC.

This chain connects TRBV6-5 to TRBJ2-1, with a weak D call TRBD2 (6 bases). V shed 2 bases and J shed 7 bases, with 15 bases lying between them. The CDR3 covers 15 residues. Germline lookup yields CDR1 MNHEY and CDR2 SVGAGI. CDR3 amino acids: CASSYGGTPVNEQFF. CDR3 coding DNA: TGTGCCAGCAGTTACGGGGGGACTCCAGTGAATGAGCAGTTCTTC.

This CDR3 reads CAWTRGGVYEQYF. The DNA of the CDR3 is TGTGCCTGGACGCGGGGGGGGGTTTACGAGCAGTACTTC. The rearrangement links TRBV30 to TRBJ2-7; 9 bases fit TRBD2. V lost 4 bases to trimming and J lost 4 bases; unmatched junction nucleotides: 5. CDR3 length: 13 residues. Germline CDR1 is GTSNPN and CDR2 is SVGIG (reference sequence). The full variable domain, completed using reference TRBV30 and TRBJ2-7, is SQTIHQWPATLVQPVGSPLSLECTVEGTSNPNLYWYRQAAGRGLQLLFYSVGIGQISSEVPQNLSASRPQDRQFILSSKKLLLSDSGFYLCAWTRGGVYEQYFGPGTRLTVT.

The chain couples TRBV6-5 to TRBJ2-7; 8 bases are shared with TRBD1. V was pared by 2 bases and J by 6 bases, with 9 bases of the junction left unmatched. Germline CDR1 reads MNHEY; CDR2 reads SVGAGI. This CDR3 contains 15 residues. The chain's CDR3 is CASSYGRTGLGEQYF. In DNA, the CDR3 is TGTGCCAGCAGTTACGGTCGGACAGGGCTTGGCGAGCAGTACTTC.

The rearrangement joins TRBV5-4 to TRBJ2-5, with 7 bases that match TRBD2. The CDR3 spans 16 residues. With 5 bases clipped from V and 5 bases from J, the junction kept 15 bases outside the gene matches. From germline, CDR1 is SGHNT and CDR2 YYREEE (reference sequence). CDR3 sequence (DNA): TGTGCCAGCAGTTCATTGACCAGCGGGGTTCGGGAGACCCAGTACTTC. Protein product: CASSSLTSGVRETQYF.

A single count supports this clone. This sequence joins TRBV28 and TRBJ2-6; perhaps TRBD1 as D (5 bases). The CDR3 consists of 18 residues. V was trimmed by 5 bases and J by 0 bases, leaving 17 bases between them. Germline V CDR1 and CDR2: MDHEN, SYDVKM. CDR3 in DNA: TGTGCCAGCAGTCTCAGGGCCCGCGCACCCTCTGGGGCCAACGTCCTGACTTTC. It is translated as CASSLRARAPSGANVLTF. The whole variable domain, filled in from reference TRBV28 and TRBJ2-6, reads DVKVTQSSRYLVKRTGEKVFLECVQDMDHENMFWYRQDPGLGLRLIYFSYDVKMKEKGDIPEGYSVSREKKERFSLILESASTNQTSMYLCASSLRARAPSGANVLTFGAGSRLTVL.

The sample holds one count of this clone. The rearrangement links TRBV13 to TRBJ1-4; 9 bases fit TRBD1. In germline, CDR1 is PRHDT, CDR2 FYEKMQ (reference sequence). Trimming at V came to 6 bases and at J to 8 bases, leaving 16 bases not matched to a gene. The CDR3 runs 17 residues. CDR3 region: CASRVLGTGLEREKLFF. The CDR3 DNA is TGTGCCAGCAGAGTCCTCGGGACAGGGTTGGAGAGGGAAAAACTGTTTTTT.

The chain carries TRBV5-6 and TRBJ2-3; 7 bases are a match to TRBD1. Germline values: CDR1 SGHDT, CDR2 YYEEEE. V dropped 0 bases and J dropped 6; count of bases not matched to a gene: 10. The CDR3 is 16 residues long. In DNA, the CDR3 is TGTGCCAGCAGCTTGGGACGGACAGGAGGTTCGGATACGCAGTATTTT. Residues: CASSLGRTGGSDTQYF.

The genes are TRBV11-2 and TRBJ1-4, with 7 nucleotides matching TRBD1. The CDR3 extends over 14 amino acids. The J segment lost 4 bases and the V segment lost 5 bases, leaving 4 bases of the junction unmatched. Germline V gene sequence: CDR1 SGHAT, CDR2 FQNNGV. Written as DNA, the CDR3 is TGTGCCAGCAGCCCGGGACAGCTTAATGAAAAACTGTTTTTT. Translated, it gives CASSPGQLNEKLFF. The complete variable domain, with remaining parts taken from reference TRBV11-2 and TRBJ1-4, reads EAGVAQSPRYKIIEKRQSVAFWCNPISGHATLYWYQQILGQGPKLLIQFQNNGVVDDSQLPKDRFSAERLKGVDSTLKIQPAKLEDSAVYLCASSPGQLNEKLFFGSGTQLSVL.

Here the CDR3 reads CASSVARSYTGELFF. CDR3 bases: TGCGCCAGCAGTGTAGCCCGCAGTTACACCGGGGAGCTGTTTTTT. This chain connects TRBV10-1 to TRBJ2-2; D not certain. The germline V gene has CDR1 WNHNN and CDR2 SYGVQD (reference sequence). V was pared by 4 bases and J by 3 bases, with 12 bases between. CDR3 length: 15 residues.